This record concerns one T cell receptor (beta chain) sequence. The antigen is not known. Per the germline V gene, CDR1 is MNHEY and CDR2 is SMNVEV (reference sequence). This CDR3 comprises 17 residues. V was trimmed by 0 bases and J by 3 bases, leaving 18 bases between them. Profiling relied on immunoSEQ multiplex PCR, and the TCRdb table lists in-frame clones only, not all of them. This sample has about 13,000 clones, with around 79% found just once. The data are from a study of tumor-infiltrating lymphocytes in localized non-small cell lung cancer. General study findings and limits: IM1 and IM2 tumors showed no difference in T-cell fraction.

This TCR came from a human donor with non-small cell lung cancer. The source material was lung tumor tissue. The chain combines TRBV27 with TRBJ2-7, with no clear D. The CDR3 sequence is CASSLSRNRPKFYEQYF. The CDR3 nucleotides read TGTGCCAGCAGTTTATCGAGAAACCGACCTAAATTCTACGAGCAGTACTTC.